The present TCR beta chain was sequenced within a study of liver allograft versus peripheral blood T cells. Study-wide context: Repertoires of T cell receptors in transplanted livers were compared with recipients' peripheral blood repertoires. Study-level points and caveats: Reported data describe T cell receptor repertoires within liver allografts as differing from those in peripheral blood.

V lost 7 bases and J lost 5; bases outside the gene matches: 5. The V gene's germline CDR1 is SQVTM and CDR2 ANQGSEA. The CDR3 runs 13 residues. This clonotype is medium-sized (0.01 to 0.1%) in the sample. Its antigen is unidentified. TCRdb passed the reads through MiXCR, listing each CDR3 protein once. The sample yields 4,000 to 6,000 distinct CDR3 sequences, less than 20% seen once. This chain joins TRBV29-1 and TRBJ1-4, with 9 bases matching TRBD1. The TCR comes from a human patient who had a liver transplant. The graft donor may be the source of some T cells. Written as DNA, the CDR3 is TGCAGCGCAAGGACAGGGGAGAATGAAAAACTGTTTTTT. Translation: CSARTGENEKLFF. The whole variable domain, remainder taken from reference TRBV29-1 and TRBJ1-4, is SAVISQKPSRDICQRGTSLTIQCQVDSQVTMMFWYRQQPGQSLTLIATANQGSEATYESGFVIDKFPISRPNLTFSTLTVSNMSPEDSSIYLCSARTGENEKLFFGSGTQLSVL.